This T cell receptor beta chain was retrieved from a study of T-cell reconstitution after alpha-beta-depleted transplantation in children listed by TCRdb under 2016. Context from the whole study: Using TCR repertoire profiling, the study quantitatively followed how T-cell immune reconstitution unfolded in children after TCRalphabeta/CD19-depleted allogeneic hematopoietic cell transplantation.

The sample's treatment or condition label, in plain terms: allogeneic hematopoietic cell transplantation with graft depleted of TCRalphabeta T cells and CD19 B cells. Transplant recipients were children who received TCRalphabeta/CD19-depleted allogeneic hematopoietic cell grafts. Libraries were built with PCR. Sequenced on an Illumina HiSeq 2500. TCR library preparation used molecular barcoding, with unique molecular identifiers applied to normalize quantification of the TCRbeta repertoire. The public reads were reprocessed in TCRdb via fastp at Q25 and MiXCR, keeping in-frame beta chains. A single entry per CDR3 protein holds the most common genes and DNA from its merged rows. The sample table holds around 800,000 distinct CDR3 sequences, of which roughly 15% were seen once. The biggest ten clones account for approximately 4.5% of the sample. According to the germline V gene, CDR1 reads SGHRS and CDR2 reads YFSETQ. Between the V and J ends, shortened by 2 bases and 4 bases respectively, the junction contains 13 bases. Including cysteine and phenylalanine, the CDR3 has 14 amino acids. The sequence is cut down to CDR3 DNA, 42 bases in frame from base 1.

Findings and caveats that apply to the study as a whole: The apparently early recovery of alphabetaT-cell counts about two months after transplant reportedly depended on only several hundred rapidly expanded clones that came from non-depleted graft cells. Hyperexpanded clone frequencies declined over subsequent months; after one year, T-cell counts and TCRbeta diversity were mostly attributed to newly produced T cells. In some patients, the high TCRbeta diversity seen at day 60 was put down to recipient T cells and intrathymic progenitors that had survived conditioning.

This clonotype was counted between two and nine times. Its antigen is unknown. There are no base qualities to consult, and no much larger clone falls within one base. Specimen: PBMCs, mostly from graft donor cells, collected 360 days after TCRalphabeta/CD19-depleted stem cell transplant. The source is a male patient younger than 18 who had a stem cell transplant for acute lymphoblastic leukemia, so the T cells may come from the graft donor. The sequence is built from TRBV5-1 and TRBJ2-7; a weak D assignment points to TRBD1 (6 bases agree). For the CDR3, the sequence is CASSLYMTGYEQYF. The DNA is TGCGCCAGCAGCTTATACATGACAGGATACGAGCAGTACTTC.